Listed below are T cell receptor beta chains from one sample, sequenced in a study of immune evolution from preneoplasia to lung adenocarcinoma. This table comes from immunoSEQ multiplex PCR, and its TCRdb copy is limited to in-frame clones, with some not included. The sample records fewer than 13,000 clones, roughly 82% being singletons. Material for sequencing was FFPE minimally invasive lung adenocarcinoma tissue. The receptor source for this set is a person aged 70 to 85 with lung adenocarcinoma. Each CDR3 is given with its conserved first and last residue. Expanded clones get a size class; other rows say once, few or many, or leave the size out.

abundance	v_gene	len	j_gene	CDR3aa
.	TRBV28	15	TRBJ1-4	CASRTTGYDSEKLFF
.	TRBV6-1	15	TRBJ1-6	CASSDGSSYNSPLHF
.	TRBV9	16	TRBJ1-6	CASSVRDSSYNSPLHF
.	TRBV7-9	17	TRBJ1-4	CASSLRGQGVNNEKLFF
.	TRBV30	11	TRBJ1-1	CAWIRGPEAFF
.	TRBV27	15	TRBJ1-2	CASSLSLTGRDGYTF
.	TRBV2	15	TRBJ1-4	CASSTEIGNGEKLFF
few	TRBV19	14	TRBJ2-7	CASSIRAPTGEQYF
.	TRBV27	15	TRBJ1-4	CASSLSGQGYEKLFF
.	TRBV29-1	11	TRBJ1-1	CSGGQDDEAFF
.	TRBV5-6	15	TRBJ1-4	CASSSGTGLNEKLFF